Below, 25 T cell receptor beta chains from the same sample are listed, as sequenced in a study of cytomegalovirus exposure and HLA in healthy donors. The primer mix had 60 Vbeta and 13 Jbeta primers. TCRdb's copy holds only in-frame clones and misses some; the assay was immunoSEQ multiplex PCR. Here the sample spans some 150,000 clones, 75% to 85% being singletons. The sample consisted of PBMCs. The receptors come from a human donor in good health.

The chain combines TRBV21-1 with TRBJ1-2; TRBD1 is the table's D call and was not checked against the DNA. TRBV21-1 is a documented pseudogene. This CDR3 contains 15 residues. CDR3 sequence: CASSKVGTADYGYTF. The CDR3 nucleotides are TGTGCCAGCAGCAAAGTTGGGACAGCGGATTATGGCTACACCTTC.

This rearrangement joins TRBV23-1 to TRBJ1-6; TRBD1 might be the D (5 bases). TRBV23-1 belongs to the ORF category, with a function that is uncertain. The V end was cut by 0 bases, the J end by 5 bases, with 14 bases between. The CDR3 extends over 17 amino acids. The DNA for the CDR3 is TGCGCCAGCAGTCAATCGACAGCTCGATCTGATAATTCACCCCTCCACTTT. This codes for CASSQSTARSDNSPLHF.

V is TRBV7-6 and J is TRBJ1-6; maybe TRBD1 (5 bases). The CDR3 is 16 amino acids. Germline V gives CDR1 SGHVS, CDR2 FNYEAQ. The V end lost 2 bases, the J end lost 7 bases, and 15 bases lay between the germline ends. The CDR3 coding sequence is TGTGCCAGCAGCTTAATGGGGGTCGCGGGAAATTCACCCCTCCACTTT. Amino acid sequence: CASSLMGVAGNSPLHF.

This sequence joins TRBV28 and TRBJ1-2; 9 bases agree with TRBD1. The CDR3 extends over 15 amino acids. The germline gives CDR1 MDHEN, CDR2 SYDVKM. V was clipped by 2 bases and J by 8 bases; unmatched bases: 9. The CDR3 sequence: CASSLIQGAQGGYTF. The CDR3 DNA reads as TGTGCCAGCAGTTTAATACAGGGGGCGCAGGGCGGCTACACCTTC.

The V and J genes are TRBV29-1 and TRBJ1-2; 10 bases match TRBD1. V trimming: 6 bases; J trimming: 2 bases; junction bases outside the gene matches: 9. Germline CDR1 is SQVTM and CDR2 is ANQGSEA. This CDR3 contains 15 residues. CDR3 protein: CSVLRGTGENYGYTF. The CDR3 nucleotides read TGCAGCGTCCTTCGAGGGACAGGGGAAAACTATGGCTACACCTTC.

The J gene is TRBJ2-3, the V gene TRBV4-2, with D possibly TRBD2 on 6 matching bases. Trimming took 4 bases from V and 4 from J, leaving 18 bases between them. Germline V gives CDR1 LGHNA, CDR2 YNFKEQ. The CDR3 totals 16 residues. The CDR3, as DNA: TGTGCCAGCAGCCTTTACCCGGGGGACGATGCAGATACGCAGTATTTT. This gives the protein CASSLYPGDDADTQYF.

This clone appeared a few times. The chain recombines TRBV7-2 with TRBJ1-2; a weak D match, TRBD1 (6 bases). The CDR3 has 13 residues. V gave up 5 bases and J gave up 4 bases, with 11 bases separating them. Germline CDR1 SGHTA, CDR2 FQGNSA. The CDR3 sequence: CASSQDRPYGYTF. The CDR3 bases are TGTGCCAGCAGCCAAGACAGGCCCTATGGCTACACCTTC.

V usage is TRBV18 and J usage is TRBJ1-1; 8 nucleotides line up with TRBD1. V was clipped by 3 bases and J by 4 bases; unmatched bases: 4. Germline CDR1 is KGHSH and CDR2 is LQKENI. The CDR3 covers 14 residues. CDR3 region: CASSPQGAITEAFF. The CDR3 nucleotides read TGTGCCAGCTCACCGCAGGGGGCGATCACTGAAGCTTTCTTT. The variable domain in full, with the rest retrieved from reference TRBV18 and TRBJ1-1, is NAGVMQNPRHLVRRRGQEARLRCSPMKGHSHVYWYRQLPEEGLKFMVYLQKENIIDESGMPKERFSAEFPKEGPSILRIQQVVRGDSAAYFCASSPQGAITEAFFGQGTRLTVV.

This chain connects TRBV7-9 to TRBJ2-3; 12 bases fit TRBD2. Germline values: CDR1 SEHNR, CDR2 FQNEAQ (reference sequence). The CDR3 has 15 residues. Losses at the gene ends were 2 bases for V and 4 bases for J; bases not matched to a gene: 1. The CDR3 loop reads CASSLSSGGADTQYF. In nucleotides, the CDR3 is TGTGCCAGCAGCTTATCTAGCGGGGGGGCAGATACGCAGTATTTT.

The V gene is TRBV14, the J gene TRBJ2-5, with 9 bases aligning to TRBD2. Germline values: CDR1 SGHDN, CDR2 FVKESK. J lost 2 bases, V lost 1 base, and 2 bases had no gene match. This CDR3 spans 15 amino acids. Here the CDR3 reads CASSQGLAGQETQYF. The DNA for the CDR3 is TGTGCCAGCAGCCAAGGCCTAGCGGGACAAGAGACCCAGTACTTC.

The chain links TRBV19 to TRBJ2-3; 14 nucleotides line up with TRBD2. The junction had 19 bases not matched to a gene; V was cut back by 7 bases and J by 10 bases. The CDR3 runs to 18 residues. Germline V gene sequence: CDR1 LNHDA, CDR2 SQIVND (reference sequence). CDR3 sequence (DNA): TGTGCCAGTACCTCCCACCTAGGGACTAGCGGGAGTCGCACCCCGCAGTATTTT. It encodes CASTSHLGTSGSRTPQYF.

The chain links TRBV7-2 to TRBJ2-1, with TRBD2 identical over 14 bases. CDR1 is SGHTA and CDR2 is FQGNSA in the germline V gene. The CDR3 covers 15 residues. With V trimmed by 3 bases and J by 6 bases, 1 base remained unmatched. The CDR3, as DNA: TGTGCCAGCAGCTTGACTAGCGGGAGGGCCAATGAGCAGTTCTTC. Residues: CASSLTSGRANEQFF.

The chain combines TRBV2 with TRBJ2-5; tentative D call: TRBD1 (6 bases). The CDR3 has 14 amino acids. CDR1 and CDR2 from the germline V gene are SNHLY and FYNNEI. V was shortened by 2 bases and J by 4 bases, with 11 bases between the two germline ends. The CDR3 sequence is CASSETGIRETQYF. DNA of the CDR3: TGTGCCAGCAGTGAAACAGGGATCCGAGAGACCCAGTACTTC.

This clone has only one observation. Additional DNA sequences in this sample encode the identical CDR3. The chain couples TRBV13 to TRBJ2-7, with a possible D match to TRBD2 (6 bases). The germline CDR1 and CDR2 sequences are PRHDT and FYEKMQ (reference sequence). This CDR3 comprises 15 residues. The ends were cut back, 5 bases at V and 5 bases at J, with 19 bases in the middle. The CDR3 sequence is CASSTSSGSPNEQYF. DNA for the CDR3: TGTGCCAGCAGCACCTCCTCCGGGAGTCCAAACGAGCAGTACTTC.

This rearrangement joins TRBV29-1 to TRBJ2-7; 7 nucleotides align to TRBD1. Looked up from germline, CDR1 is SQVTM and CDR2 is ANQGSEA. CDR3 length equals 17 residues. Germline trimming cut 3 bases from V and 2 bases from J; bases unmatched to any gene: 16. The CDR3 reads CSVDIFHGTGDAYEQYF. In DNA form, the CDR3 reads TGCAGCGTTGATATTTTTCACGGAACAGGGGACGCCTACGAGCAGTACTTC.

This chain joins TRBV15 and TRBJ2-6; no clear D. The V end lost 1 base, the J end lost 0 bases, and 4 bases lay between the germline ends. Germline assignment: CDR1 LNHNV and CDR2 YYDKDF (reference sequence). This CDR3 contains 15 residues. CDR3 in amino acids: CATSRAVSGANVLTF. In DNA form, the CDR3 reads TGTGCCACCAGCAGAGCAGTCTCTGGGGCCAACGTCCTGACTTTC.

V gene TRBV4-3 combines with J gene TRBJ2-4; D may be TRBD2 (5 bases). The CDR3 covers 14 residues. Germline CDR1 reads LGHNA; CDR2 reads YSLEER. Trimming cost V 0 bases and J 9 bases, with 12 bases left between them. The CDR3 is CASSQDTSGSIQYF. As DNA, the CDR3 is TGCGCCAGCAGCCAAGACACATCGGGGAGCATTCAGTACTTC.

In nucleotides, the CDR3 is TGTGCCAGCAGTGTTGGGGGGAGCACTGAAGCTTTCTTT. Protein sequence: CASSVGGSTEAFF. The chain has TRBV2 and TRBJ1-1, with D perhaps TRBD1 (5 bases). V lost 4 bases and J lost 4, with 10 bases in between. Germline V gene lookup returns CDR1 SNHLY and CDR2 FYNNEI. CDR3 length: 13 residues.

The genes are TRBV2 and TRBJ2-3; possibly TRBD1 for D (8 bases). The CDR3 spans 16 residues. The germline CDR1 and CDR2 sequences are SNHLY and FYNNEI. V shed 4 bases and J shed 3 bases, with 17 bases lying between them. The CDR3, as DNA: TGTGCCAGCAGTGGGTGGCACAGGGGGGGAACAGATACGCAGTATTTT. Protein product: CASSGWHRGGTDTQYF.

The chain is built from TRBV19 and TRBJ2-2; tentative D call: TRBD1 (6 bases). Germline CDR1 is LNHDA and CDR2 is SQIVND (reference sequence). The CDR3 extends over 15 amino acids. V was pared by 1 base and J by 4 bases, with 10 bases between. The CDR3 reads CASSIARTVTGELFF. Here the CDR3 DNA reads TGTGCCAGTAGTATAGCCCGGACAGTCACCGGGGAGCTGTTTTTT.

This clone was counted once. The chain couples TRBV29-1 to TRBJ2-1; 11 nucleotides line up with TRBD2. With V trimmed by 4 bases and J by 13 bases, 6 bases remained unmatched. Germline CDR1 SQVTM, CDR2 ANQGSEA. The CDR3 is 12 amino acids. The CDR3 sequence is CSVVYSGRAQFF. The CDR3 DNA follows: TGCAGCGTTGTGTATAGCGGGAGGGCCCAGTTCTTC.

The rearrangement joins TRBV5-1 to TRBJ2-1; 13 bases line up with TRBD2. CDR1 is SGHRS, CDR2 YFSETQ, per germline. V lost 3 bases, J lost 7 bases, and 10 bases stayed unmatched. This CDR3 region has 17 residues. Here the CDR3 DNA reads TGCGCCAGCAGCTCTAGGGAGACTAGCGGGAGGCGTAATGAGCAGTTCTTC. Encoded protein: CASSSRETSGRRNEQFF.

This clone was recorded a few times. The V call is TRBV30, the J call TRBJ2-4; the match to TRBD2 covers 12 bases. The CDR3 has 16 amino acids. J was trimmed by 3 bases and V by 5 bases; bases with no gene match: 8. Germline V CDR1 and CDR2: GTSNPN, SVGIG (reference sequence). This CDR3 reads CAWASGGAIGKNIQYF. The CDR3 coding sequence is TGTGCCTGGGCTAGCGGGGGGGCCATCGGCAAAAACATTCAGTACTTC.

The chain employs TRBV10-3 and TRBJ1-6, with 10 bases matching TRBD1. The germline V gene has CDR1 ENHRY and CDR2 SYGVKD. V shed 2 bases, J shed 4 bases, and the junction held 20 bases outside the gene matches. The CDR3 runs to 22 residues. The CDR3 spells CAISEIRVQGQGRNFYNSPLHF. DNA for the CDR3: TGTGCCATCAGTGAGATAAGGGTTCAGGGACAGGGGCGAAATTTTTATAATTCACCCCTCCACTTT.

The rearrangement uses TRBV5-1 and TRBJ1-2; no definite D call. Germline CDR1 SGHRS, CDR2 YFSETQ. Trimming stripped 0 bases from V and 8 bases from J, with 11 bases between. The CDR3 length is 13 residues. The CDR3 spells CASSLEGAGGYTF. The CDR3 region has the DNA TGCGCCAGCAGCTTGGAAGGTGCGGGAGGCTACACCTTC.